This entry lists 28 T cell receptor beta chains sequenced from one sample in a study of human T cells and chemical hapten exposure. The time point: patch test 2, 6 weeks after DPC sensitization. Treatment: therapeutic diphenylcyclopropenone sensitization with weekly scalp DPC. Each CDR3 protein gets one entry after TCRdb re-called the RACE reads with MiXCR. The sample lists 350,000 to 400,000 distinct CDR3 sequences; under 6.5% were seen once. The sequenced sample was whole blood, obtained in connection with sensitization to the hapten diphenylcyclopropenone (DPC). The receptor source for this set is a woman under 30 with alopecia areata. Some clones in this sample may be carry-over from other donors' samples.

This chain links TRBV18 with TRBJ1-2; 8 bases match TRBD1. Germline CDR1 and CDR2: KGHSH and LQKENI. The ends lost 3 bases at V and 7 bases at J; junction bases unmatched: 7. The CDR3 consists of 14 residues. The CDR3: CASSPPTGAVGYTF. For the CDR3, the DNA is TGTGCCAGCTCACCCCCGACAGGGGCGGTTGGCTACACCTTC. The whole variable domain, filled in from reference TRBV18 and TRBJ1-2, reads NAGVMQNPRHLVRRRGQEARLRCSPMKGHSHVYWYRQLPEEGLKFMVYLQKENIIDESGMPKERFSAEFPKEGPSILRIQQVVRGDSAAYFCASSPPTGAVGYTFGSGTRLTVV.

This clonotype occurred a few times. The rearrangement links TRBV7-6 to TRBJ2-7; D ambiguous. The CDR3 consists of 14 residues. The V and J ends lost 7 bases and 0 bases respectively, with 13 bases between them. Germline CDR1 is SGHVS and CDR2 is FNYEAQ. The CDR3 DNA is TGTGCCAGCACCCCCGGGTCGAGCTCCTACGAGCAGTACTTC. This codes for CASTPGSSSYEQYF.

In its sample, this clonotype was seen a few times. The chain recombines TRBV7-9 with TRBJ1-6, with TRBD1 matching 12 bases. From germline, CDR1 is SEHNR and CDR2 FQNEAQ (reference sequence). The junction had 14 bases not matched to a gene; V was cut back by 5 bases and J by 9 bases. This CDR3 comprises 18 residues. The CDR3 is CASSPTGGTGGVSSPLHF. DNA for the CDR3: TGTGCCAGCAGCCCAACCGGCGGGACAGGGGGCGTCAGTTCACCCCTCCACTTT.

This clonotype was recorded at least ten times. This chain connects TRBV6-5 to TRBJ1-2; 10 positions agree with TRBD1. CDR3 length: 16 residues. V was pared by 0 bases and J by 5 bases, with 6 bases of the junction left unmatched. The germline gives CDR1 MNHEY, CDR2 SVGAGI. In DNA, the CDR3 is TGTGCCAGCAGTTACTCCCAGGGACAGGGGTGGTATGGCTACACCTTC. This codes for CASSYSQGQGWYGYTF.

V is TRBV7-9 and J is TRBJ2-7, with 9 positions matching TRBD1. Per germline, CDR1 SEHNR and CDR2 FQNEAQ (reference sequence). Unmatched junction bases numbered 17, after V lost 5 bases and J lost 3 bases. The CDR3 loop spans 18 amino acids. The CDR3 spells CASSTFAGTGSALYEQYF. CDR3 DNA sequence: TGTGCCAGCAGCACCTTTGCCGGGACAGGGAGCGCACTCTACGAGCAGTACTTC.

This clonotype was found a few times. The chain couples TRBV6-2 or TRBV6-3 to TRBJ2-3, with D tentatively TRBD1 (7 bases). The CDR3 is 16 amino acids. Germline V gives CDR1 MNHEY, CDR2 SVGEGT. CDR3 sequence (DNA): TGTGCGGGAGGCCCAGGGGGACCTTTTAGCACAGATACGCAGTATTTT. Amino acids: CAGGPGGPFSTDTQYF.

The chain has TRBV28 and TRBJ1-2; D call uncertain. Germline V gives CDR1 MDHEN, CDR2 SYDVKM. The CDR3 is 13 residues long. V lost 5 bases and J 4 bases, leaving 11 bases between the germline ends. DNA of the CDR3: TGTGCCAGCAGTCAGGTAGCAGGCTATGGCTACACCTTC. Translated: CASSQVAGYGYTF.

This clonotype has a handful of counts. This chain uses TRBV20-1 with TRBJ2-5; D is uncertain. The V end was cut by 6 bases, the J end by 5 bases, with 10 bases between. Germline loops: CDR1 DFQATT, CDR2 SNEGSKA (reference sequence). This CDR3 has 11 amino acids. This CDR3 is CSASTGETQYF. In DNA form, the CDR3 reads TGCAGTGCCTCAACTGGGGAGACCCAGTACTTC.

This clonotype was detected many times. In DNA, the CDR3 is TGTGCCAGCAGTGAAGCAGGCGGCAGGAGGACTGAAGCTTTCTTT. Translating gives CASSEAGGRRTEAFF. The V gene is TRBV6-1, the J gene TRBJ1-1; D gene ambiguous. CDR3 length: 15 amino acids. Germline V gives CDR1 MNHNS, CDR2 SASEGT. Trimming shortened V by 0 bases and J by 5 bases, and 13 bases separated the two germline ends.

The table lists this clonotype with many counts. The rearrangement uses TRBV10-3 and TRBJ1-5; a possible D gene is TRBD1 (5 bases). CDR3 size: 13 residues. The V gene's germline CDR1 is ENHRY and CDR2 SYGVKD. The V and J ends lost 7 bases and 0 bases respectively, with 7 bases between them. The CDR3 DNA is TGTGCCATCACCGGGGGTAGCAATCAGCCCCAGCATTTT. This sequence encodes CAITGGSNQPQHF.

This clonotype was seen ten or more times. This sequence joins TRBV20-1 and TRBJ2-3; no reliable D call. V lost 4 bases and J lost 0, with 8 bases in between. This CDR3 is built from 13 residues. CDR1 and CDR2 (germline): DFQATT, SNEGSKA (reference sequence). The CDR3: CSATETSTDTQYF. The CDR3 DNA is TGCAGTGCTACAGAGACTAGCACAGATACGCAGTATTTT.

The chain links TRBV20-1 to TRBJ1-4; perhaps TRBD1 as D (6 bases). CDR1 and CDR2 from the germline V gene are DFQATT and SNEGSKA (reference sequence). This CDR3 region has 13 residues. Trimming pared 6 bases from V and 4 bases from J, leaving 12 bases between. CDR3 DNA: TGCAGTGCCCGAACAGGGAATAATGAAAAACTGTTTTTT. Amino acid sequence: CSARTGNNEKLFF.

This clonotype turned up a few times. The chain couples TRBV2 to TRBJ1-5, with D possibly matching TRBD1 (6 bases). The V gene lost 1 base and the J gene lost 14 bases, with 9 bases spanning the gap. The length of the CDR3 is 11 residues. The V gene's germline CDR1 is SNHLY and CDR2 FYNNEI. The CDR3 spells CASSEGGGKHF. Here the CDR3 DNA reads TGTGCCAGCAGTGAAGGAGGGGGAAAGCATTTT.

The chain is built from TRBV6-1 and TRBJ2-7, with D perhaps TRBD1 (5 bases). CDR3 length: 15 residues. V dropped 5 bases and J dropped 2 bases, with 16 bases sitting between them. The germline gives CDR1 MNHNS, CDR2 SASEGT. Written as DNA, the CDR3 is TGTGCCAGCAGTCCTGAAGGACACTTCACCTACGAGCAGTACTTC. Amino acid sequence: CASSPEGHFTYEQYF.

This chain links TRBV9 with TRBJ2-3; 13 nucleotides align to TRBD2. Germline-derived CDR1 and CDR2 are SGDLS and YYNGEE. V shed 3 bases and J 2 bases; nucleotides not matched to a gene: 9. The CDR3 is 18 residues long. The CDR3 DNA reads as TGTGCCAGCAGCGAGGAGTCGGGACTAGCGGGGCTCACAGATACGCAGTATTTT. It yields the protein CASSEESGLAGLTDTQYF.

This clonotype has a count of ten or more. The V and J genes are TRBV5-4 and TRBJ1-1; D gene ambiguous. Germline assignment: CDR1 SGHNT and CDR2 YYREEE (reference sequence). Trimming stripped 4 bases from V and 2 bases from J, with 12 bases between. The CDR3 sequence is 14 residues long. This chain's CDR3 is CASSPEELNTEAFF. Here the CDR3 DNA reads TGTGCCAGCAGCCCGGAGGAGCTAAACACTGAAGCTTTCTTT.

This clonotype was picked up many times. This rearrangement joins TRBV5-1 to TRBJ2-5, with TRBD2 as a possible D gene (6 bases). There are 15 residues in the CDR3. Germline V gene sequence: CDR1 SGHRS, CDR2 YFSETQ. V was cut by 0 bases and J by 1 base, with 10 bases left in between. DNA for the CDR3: TGCGCCAGCAGCTTGGCCTTAGCGGTCCAAGAGACCCAGTACTTC. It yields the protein CASSLALAVQETQYF.

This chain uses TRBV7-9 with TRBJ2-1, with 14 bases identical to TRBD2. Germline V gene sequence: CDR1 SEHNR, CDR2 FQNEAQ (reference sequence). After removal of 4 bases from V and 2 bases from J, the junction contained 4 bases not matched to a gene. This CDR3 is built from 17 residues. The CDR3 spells CASSSTTSGGAYNEQFF. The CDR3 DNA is TGTGCCAGCAGCTCAACGACTAGCGGGGGGGCCTACAATGAGCAGTTCTTC.

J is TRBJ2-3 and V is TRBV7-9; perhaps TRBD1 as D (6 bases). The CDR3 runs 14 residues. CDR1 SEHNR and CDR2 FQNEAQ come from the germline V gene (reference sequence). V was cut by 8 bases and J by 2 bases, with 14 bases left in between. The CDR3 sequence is CASGLGQNTDTQYF. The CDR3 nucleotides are TGTGCCAGCGGGCTTGGACAGAACACAGATACGCAGTATTTT.

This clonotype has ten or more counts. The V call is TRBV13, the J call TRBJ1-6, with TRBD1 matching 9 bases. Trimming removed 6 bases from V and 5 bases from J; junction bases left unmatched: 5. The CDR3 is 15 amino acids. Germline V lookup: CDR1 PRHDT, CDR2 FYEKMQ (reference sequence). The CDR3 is CASSRRTGDNSPLHF. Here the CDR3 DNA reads TGTGCCAGCAGTCGCAGGACAGGGGATAATTCACCCCTCCACTTT.

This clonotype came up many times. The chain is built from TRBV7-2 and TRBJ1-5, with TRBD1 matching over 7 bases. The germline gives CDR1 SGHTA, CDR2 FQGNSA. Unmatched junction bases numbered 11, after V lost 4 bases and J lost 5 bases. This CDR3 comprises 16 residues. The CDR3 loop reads CASSSPNRGRDQPQHF. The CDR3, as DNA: TGTGCCAGCAGCTCTCCCAACAGGGGTCGGGATCAGCCCCAGCATTTT.

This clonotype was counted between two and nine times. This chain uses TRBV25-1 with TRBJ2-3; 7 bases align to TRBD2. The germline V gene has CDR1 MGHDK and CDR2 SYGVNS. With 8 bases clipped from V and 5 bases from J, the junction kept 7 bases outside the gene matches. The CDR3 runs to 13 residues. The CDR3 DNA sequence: TGTGCCAGCGGGGGGGTAGCCGAAGATACGCAGTATTTT. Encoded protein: CASGGVAEDTQYF.

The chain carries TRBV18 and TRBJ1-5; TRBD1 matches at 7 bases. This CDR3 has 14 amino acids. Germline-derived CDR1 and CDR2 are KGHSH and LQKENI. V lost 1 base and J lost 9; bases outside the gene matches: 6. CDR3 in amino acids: CASSPRDSQGPQHF. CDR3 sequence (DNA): TGTGCCAGCTCACCACGGGACAGCCAGGGGCCCCAGCATTTT.

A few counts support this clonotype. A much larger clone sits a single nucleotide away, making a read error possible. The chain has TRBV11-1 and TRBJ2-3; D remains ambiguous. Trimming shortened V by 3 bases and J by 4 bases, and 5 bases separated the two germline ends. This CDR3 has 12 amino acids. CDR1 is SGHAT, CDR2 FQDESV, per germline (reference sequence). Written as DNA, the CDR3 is TGTGCCAGCAGCTTCAATGCAGATACGCAGTATTTT. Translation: CASSFNADTQYF.

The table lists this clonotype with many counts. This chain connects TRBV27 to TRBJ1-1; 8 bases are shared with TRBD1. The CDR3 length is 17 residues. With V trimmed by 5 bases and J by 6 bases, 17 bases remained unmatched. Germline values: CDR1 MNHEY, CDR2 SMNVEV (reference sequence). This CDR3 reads CASSHPEGQGARPEAFF. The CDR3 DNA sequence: TGTGCCAGCAGTCACCCTGAGGGGCAGGGGGCGAGACCTGAAGCTTTCTTT.

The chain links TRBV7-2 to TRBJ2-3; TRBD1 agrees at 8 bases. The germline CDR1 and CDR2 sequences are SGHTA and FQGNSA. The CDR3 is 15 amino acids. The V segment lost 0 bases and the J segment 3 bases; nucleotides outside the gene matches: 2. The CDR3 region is CASSLATGATDTQYF. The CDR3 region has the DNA TGTGCCAGCAGCTTAGCGACAGGGGCGACAGATACGCAGTATTTT.

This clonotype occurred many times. CDR3 region: CASSLSGGRTEAFF. Here the CDR3 DNA reads TGTGCCAGCAGTTTATCAGGGGGCCGGACTGAAGCTTTCTTT. The chain carries TRBV12-3 or TRBV12-4 and TRBJ1-1, with 8 positions matching TRBD1. CDR3 length: 14 amino acids. V dropped 2 bases and J dropped 5; count of bases not matched to a gene: 4.

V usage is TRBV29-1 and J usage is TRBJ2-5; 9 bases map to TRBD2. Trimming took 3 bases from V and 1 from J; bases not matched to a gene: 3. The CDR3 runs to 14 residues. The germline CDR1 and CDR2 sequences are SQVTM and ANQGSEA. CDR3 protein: CSVDSGGTQETQYF. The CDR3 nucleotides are TGCAGCGTTGATAGCGGGGGAACCCAAGAGACCCAGTACTTC. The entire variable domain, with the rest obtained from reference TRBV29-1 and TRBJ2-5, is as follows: SAVISQKPSRDICQRGTSLTIQCQVDSQVTMMFWYRQQPGQSLTLIATANQGSEATYESGFVIDKFPISRPNLTFSTLTVSNMSPEDSSIYLCSVDSGGTQETQYFGPGTRLLVL.